Below are 30 T cell receptor beta chains sequenced from a single sample in a study of STAT3 mutations in large granular lymphocyte leukemia. Study-wide results and caveats: In T-cell large granular lymphocyte leukemia, about half of patients showed multiple immunodominant subclonotypes.

These receptors' antigens are unknown. Profiled with immunoSEQ multiplex PCR; TCRdb holds only in-frame clones, not every one. In the table there are over 10,000 clones, 88% of which are singletons. Input material: PBMCs. These TCRs come from a human donor with T large granular lymphocyte leukemia. Some clones in this sample may be carry-over from other donors' samples.

The CDR3 protein is CASSEPFGQYF. The CDR3 DNA follows: TGTGCCAGCAGTGAACCCTTCGGGCAGTACTTC. This chain uses TRBV25-1 with TRBJ2-7; no clear D. Germline V gene sequence: CDR1 MGHDK, CDR2 SYGVNS. The CDR3 runs 11 residues. V dropped 2 bases and J dropped 9 bases, with 8 bases sitting between them.

The chain combines TRBV30 with TRBJ1-5, with D tentatively TRBD1 (5 bases). Trimming took 1 base from V and 3 from J, leaving 7 bases between them. The length of the CDR3 is 13 residues. Germline values: CDR1 GTSNPN, CDR2 SVGIG (reference sequence). The CDR3 sequence: CAWSGQNNQPQHF. CDR3 coding DNA: TGTGCCTGGAGTGGACAGAACAATCAGCCCCAGCATTTT.

The chain recombines TRBV5-1 with TRBJ2-7, with D perhaps matching TRBD1 (5 bases). The ends were cut back, 0 bases at V and 4 bases at J, with 8 bases in the middle. This CDR3 is 13 amino acids long. Germline V gene sequence: CDR1 SGHRS, CDR2 YFSETQ. This chain's CDR3 is CASSLGQSYEQYF. As DNA, the CDR3 is TGCGCCAGCAGCTTGGGACAGTCATACGAGCAGTACTTC.

The chain employs TRBV6-6 and TRBJ2-5, with a tentative D call TRBD1 (6 bases). The germline V and J ends were trimmed by 5 bases and 0 bases, with 13 bases remaining between them. The CDR3 totals 15 residues. Germline V CDR1 and CDR2: MNHNY, SVGAGI (reference sequence). The CDR3 DNA is TGTGCCAGCAGTGCGGTTCAGGGGTACCAAGAGACCCAGTACTTC. Translation gives CASSAVQGYQETQYF.

V usage is TRBV11-3 and J usage is TRBJ2-2; D remains unclear. In germline, CDR1 is SGHNT, CDR2 YENEEA. Trimming removed 5 bases from V and 3 bases from J, with 4 bases in between. The CDR3 is made up of 12 amino acids. The DNA for the CDR3 is TGTGCCAGCAGCCTTCACACCGGGGAGCTGTTTTTT. It encodes CASSLHTGELFF.

The V gene is TRBV7-2, the J gene TRBJ1-4; TRBD1 matches at 7 bases. CDR1 and CDR2 (germline): SGHTA, FQGNSA. Unmatched junction bases numbered 0, after V lost 6 bases and J lost 5 bases. CDR3 length: 12 residues. The CDR3 sequence is CASRQGNEKLFF. For the CDR3, the DNA is TGTGCCAGCAGACAGGGGAATGAAAAACTGTTTTTT.

This rearrangement joins TRBV7-7 to TRBJ2-3, with a weak D call TRBD2 (6 bases). The CDR3 is 14 residues long. CDR1 and CDR2 from the germline V gene are SSHAT and FNYEAQ (reference sequence). The ends were cut back, 5 bases at V and 0 bases at J, with 9 bases in the middle. The CDR3 loop is CASSRGLSTDTQYF. For the CDR3, the DNA is TGTGCCAGCAGCCGGGGACTTAGCACAGATACGCAGTATTTT.

The rearrangement links TRBV5-6 to TRBJ1-2, with TRBD1 identical over 8 bases. J was trimmed by 4 bases and V by 1 base; bases with no gene match: 6. The CDR3 sequence is 15 residues long. In germline, CDR1 is SGHDT, CDR2 YYEEEE. The CDR3 reads CASSLLQGGPYGYTF. The CDR3 DNA is TGTGCCAGCAGCTTGTTACAGGGGGGACCCTATGGCTACACCTTC.

The chain uses TRBV7-9 and TRBJ2-7; the D gene is possibly TRBD1 (6 bases). CDR3 length equals 14 residues. Per the germline V gene, CDR1 is SEHNR and CDR2 is FQNEAQ (reference sequence). V lost 4 bases and J lost 6, with 16 bases in between. CDR3 nucleotide sequence: TGTGCCAGCAGCTCAGGGGCAGGTGGGATCGAGCAGTACTTC. It yields the protein CASSSGAGGIEQYF.

This clone was seen a handful of times. This chain connects TRBV10-2 to TRBJ2-5; 7 nucleotides agree with TRBD1. This CDR3 contains 15 residues. V dropped 3 bases and J dropped 5; count of bases not matched to a gene: 9. The germline V gene has CDR1 WSHSY and CDR2 SAAADI. In nucleotides, the CDR3 is TGCGCCAGCAGTGATGGTCCAACAGGGGATGAGACCCAGTACTTC. Translating gives CASSDGPTGDETQYF.

This chain connects TRBV6-5 to TRBJ2-2; either TRBD1 or TRBD2 may supply D (6 bases each). The CDR3 totals 15 residues. Per the germline V gene, CDR1 is MNHEY and CDR2 is SVGAGI. Trimming took 2 bases from V and 1 from J, leaving 8 bases between them. In DNA form, the CDR3 reads TGTGCCAGCAGTTACAAGGGGGGGAACACCGGGGAGCTGTTTTTT. This codes for CASSYKGGNTGELFF.

V gene TRBV2 combines with J gene TRBJ2-1, with 12 bases identical to TRBD1. After removal of 9 bases from V and 6 bases from J, the junction contained 3 bases not matched to a gene. This CDR3 contains 13 residues. Germline assignment: CDR1 SNHLY and CDR2 FYNNEI. The DNA for the CDR3 is TGTGCCAGGGGACAGGGGGCGGTCAATGAGCAGTTCTTC. Translated, it gives CARGQGAVNEQFF.

A few counts support this clone. The chain combines TRBV6-6 with TRBJ1-5; 8 bases line up with TRBD1. J gave up 7 bases and V 7 bases, and 3 bases lay outside the gene matches. The CDR3 contains 12 residues. Germline V gives CDR1 MNHNY, CDR2 SVGAGI (reference sequence). The CDR3 protein is CASTTGGQPQHF. The DNA for the CDR3 is TGTGCCAGCACCACAGGGGGACAGCCCCAGCATTTT.

This rearrangement joins TRBV7-3 to TRBJ2-3, with 7 bases fitting TRBD2. CDR1 and CDR2 from the germline V gene are SGHTA and FQGTGA. V was pared by 5 bases and J by 3 bases, with 11 bases of the junction left unmatched. CDR3 length equals 16 residues. The CDR3 reads CASSPRRAGDTDTQYF. The CDR3 nucleotides read TGTGCCAGCAGCCCTCGGCGGGCGGGAGATACAGATACGCAGTATTTT.

CDR3 nucleotide sequence: TGTGCCATCAGTGCAGCCTTCACCGGGGAGCTGTTTTTT. This encodes CAISAAFTGELFF. The genes are TRBV10-3 and TRBJ2-2, with no clear D. Germline V CDR1 and CDR2: ENHRY, SYGVKD. The CDR3 covers 13 residues. V lost 4 bases and J lost 4, with 7 bases in between.

CDR3 sequence reads: CASRDGWSGSPLHF. The CDR3 coding sequence is TGTGCCAGCCGAGACGGGTGGAGCGGTTCACCCCTCCACTTT. The rearrangement joins TRBV5-6 to TRBJ1-6; no firm D call. CDR1 is SGHDT and CDR2 is YYEEEE in the germline V gene. The CDR3 runs to 14 residues. V was cut by 7 bases and J by 9 bases, with 17 bases left in between.

V and J are TRBV7-2 and TRBJ1-4, with 11 nucleotides matching TRBD1. V gave up 5 bases and J gave up 3 bases; unmatched junction bases: 2. From germline, CDR1 is SGHTA and CDR2 FQGNSA. The CDR3 loop spans 15 amino acids. The CDR3 is CASSGQGAANEKLFF. DNA of the CDR3: TGTGCCAGCAGCGGACAGGGGGCGGCTAATGAAAAACTGTTTTTT.

The rearrangement links TRBV5-4 to TRBJ2-2; no definite D call. CDR1 is SGHNT and CDR2 is YYREEE in the germline V gene (reference sequence). V was pared by 5 bases and J by 1 base, with 6 bases between. The CDR3 loop spans 13 amino acids. CDR3 amino acids: CASRTGNTGELFF. The CDR3 DNA is TGTGCCAGCAGAACGGGGAACACCGGGGAGCTGTTTTTT.

The J gene is TRBJ1-5, the V gene TRBV5-1; D call uncertain. This CDR3 is 16 amino acids long. V lost 2 bases, J lost 7 bases, and 19 bases lay in between. Germline V gives CDR1 SGHRS, CDR2 YFSETQ. The CDR3 nucleotides are TGCGCCAGCAGCTTAGCACCTTCTTCAACCGGCCAGCCCCAGCATTTT. Encoded protein: CASSLAPSSTGQPQHF.

The chain links TRBV6-4 to TRBJ1-5, with D possibly TRBD1 on 6 matching bases. V was pared by 4 bases and J by 1 base, with 8 bases between. In germline, CDR1 is MRHNA, CDR2 SNTAGT. CDR3 size: 14 residues. CDR3 nucleotides: TGTGCCAGCAGTGGACAGGTGAGCAATCAGCCCCAGCATTTT. Its translation: CASSGQVSNQPQHF.

The chain carries TRBV19 and TRBJ1-2; D is undetermined. The CDR3 spans 13 residues. CDR1 and CDR2 (germline): LNHDA, SQIVND (reference sequence). Deletions cut 7 bases from V and 8 bases from J, with 17 bases between. As DNA, the CDR3 is TGTGCCAGTACCTTCAAAGACACGAGGGGCTACACCTTC. Translated: CASTFKDTRGYTF.

The chain recombines TRBV10-2 with TRBJ1-4; 7 nucleotides agree with TRBD1. Germline V CDR1 and CDR2: WSHSY, SAAADI. Trimming removed 6 bases from V and 3 bases from J; junction bases left unmatched: 16. CDR3 length: 18 amino acids. The CDR3 reads CASRERQGLRQANEKLFF. The CDR3, as DNA: TGCGCCAGCAGAGAACGACAGGGTTTGAGACAGGCTAATGAAAAACTGTTTTTT.

This chain connects TRBV4-1 to TRBJ2-1; 14 nucleotides line up with TRBD2. With V trimmed by 1 base and J by 1 base, 9 bases remained unmatched. The CDR3 runs 20 residues. CDR1 is MGHRA and CDR2 is YSYEKL in the germline V gene. The DNA of the CDR3 is TGCGCCAGCAGCCAAGGGGCTATGGGACTAGCGGGAGATTCCTACAATGAGCAGTTCTTC. Amino acids: CASSQGAMGLAGDSYNEQFF.

The gene calls are TRBV6-5 and TRBJ1-1; possibly TRBD1 for D (5 bases). The CDR3 is 13 amino acids. Germline assignment: CDR1 MNHEY and CDR2 SVGAGI. The germline V and J ends were trimmed by 5 bases and 3 bases, with 10 bases remaining between them. The CDR3 DNA reads as TGTGCCAGCAGTACTCGGGGGGACACTGAAGCTTTCTTT. Its translation is CASSTRGDTEAFF.

The chain carries TRBV11-2 and TRBJ1-2, with D unclear. The CDR3 extends over 13 amino acids. The V and J ends lost 4 bases and 7 bases respectively, with 13 bases between them. Germline V lookup: CDR1 SGHAT, CDR2 FQNNGV. CDR3 DNA: TGTGCCAGCAGCTCACGTTGGGAAGCTGGCTACACCTTC. It specifies CASSSRWEAGYTF.

In this sample, this clone turned up once. The genes are TRBV7-9 and TRBJ1-1; unclear D gene. CDR3 size: 14 residues. Germline CDR1 SEHNR, CDR2 FQNEAQ (reference sequence). With 2 bases removed from V and 1 base from J, the gap between germline ends came to 8 bases. Written as DNA, the CDR3 is TGTGCCAGCAGCTTAAGGTCGAGGAACACTGAAGCTTTCTTT. Amino acids: CASSLRSRNTEAFF.

The chain links TRBV30 to TRBJ1-2; TRBD1 aligns across 7 bases. J was trimmed by 7 bases and V by 2 bases; bases with no gene match: 7. The CDR3 sequence is 13 residues long. Germline V gene lookup returns CDR1 GTSNPN and CDR2 SVGIG (reference sequence). CDR3 in amino acids: CAWSPGTVTGYTF. The CDR3 nucleotides are TGTGCCTGGAGTCCCGGGACAGTGACTGGCTACACCTTC.

The genes are TRBV6-6 and TRBJ1-4; D perhaps matches TRBD1 (5 bases). Trimming shortened V by 5 bases and J by 6 bases, and 13 bases separated the two germline ends. This CDR3 contains 14 residues. CDR1 and CDR2 (germline): MNHNY, SVGAGI (reference sequence). For the CDR3, the DNA is TGTGCCAGCAGTACGGGGGGGGGTTATGAAAAACTGTTTTTT. This codes for CASSTGGGYEKLFF.

This clone has a single count. The chain joins TRBV7-2 to TRBJ2-3; either TRBD1 or TRBD2 may fit D (7 bases each). Germline V gives CDR1 SGHTA, CDR2 FQGNSA. The CDR3 extends over 19 amino acids. Trimming took off 1 base at V and 0 bases at J, with 20 bases between the two ends. CDR3 region: CASSLGGRGLATSTDTQYF. The CDR3 nucleotides are TGTGCCAGCAGCTTAGGGGGGAGGGGGCTAGCGACAAGCACAGATACGCAGTATTTT.

This chain joins TRBV18 and TRBJ2-7; the D gene is possibly TRBD2 (7 bases). The CDR3 runs to 15 residues. V lost 3 bases, J lost 6 bases, and 18 bases lay in between. Per the germline V gene, CDR1 is KGHSH and CDR2 is LQKENI. The CDR3 loop reads CASSPGGQVVGEQYF. The CDR3 DNA reads as TGTGCCAGCTCACCGGGGGGGCAGGTGGTCGGCGAGCAGTACTTC. Filled out from reference TRBV18 and TRBJ2-7, the complete variable domain reads NAGVMQNPRHLVRRRGQEARLRCSPMKGHSHVYWYRQLPEEGLKFMVYLQKENIIDESGMPKERFSAEFPKEGPSILRIQQVVRGDSAAYFCASSPGGQVVGEQYFGPGTRLTVT.